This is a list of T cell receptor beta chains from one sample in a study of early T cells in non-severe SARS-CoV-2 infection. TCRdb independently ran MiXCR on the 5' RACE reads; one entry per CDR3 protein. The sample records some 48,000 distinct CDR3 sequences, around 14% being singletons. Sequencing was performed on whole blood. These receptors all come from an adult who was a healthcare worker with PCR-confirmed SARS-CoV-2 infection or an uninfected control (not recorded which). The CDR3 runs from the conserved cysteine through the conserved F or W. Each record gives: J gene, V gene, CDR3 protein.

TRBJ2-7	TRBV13	CASSLEGLAGGSSSYEQYF
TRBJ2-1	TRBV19	CASSILSGNTYNEQFF
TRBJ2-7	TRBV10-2	CASSESGASGYGEQYF
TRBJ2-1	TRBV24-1	CATRGVGGSYNEQFF
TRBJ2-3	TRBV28	CASSLIVGGTDTQYF
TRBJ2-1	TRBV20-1	CSAPSSWASANNEQFF
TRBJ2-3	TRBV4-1	CASSQEPGGTDTQYF
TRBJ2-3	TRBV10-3	CAISVAGGHGDTQYF
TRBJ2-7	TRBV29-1	CSVLFYEQYF
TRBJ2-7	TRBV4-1	CASSQGPREQYF
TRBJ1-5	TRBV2	CASSDREGQPQHF
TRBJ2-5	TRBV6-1	CASRPYLAGGQETQYF
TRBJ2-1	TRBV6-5	CASSSTSYNEQFF
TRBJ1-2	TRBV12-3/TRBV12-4	CASSLKGRNYGYTF
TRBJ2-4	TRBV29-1	CSVGASTAKNIQYF
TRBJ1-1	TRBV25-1	CASRELPLGTEAFF
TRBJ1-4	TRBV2	CASRGPGAEKLFF